The 8 T cell receptor beta chains below all came from one sample that was sequenced in a study of T cells expressing NK-cell markers. TCRdb reprocessed the 5' RACE reads and reports one entry per CDR3 protein, with no DNA. The sample data list 500,000 to 700,000 distinct CDR3 sequences. The sample consisted of blood T cells: a sorted CD56 or NKG2C T cell subset, CD4+ or CD8+ T cells, or bulk PBMC T cells (not recorded which). The receptor set was obtained from a man aged 18 to 30 in good health.

The rearrangement joins TRBV4-3 to TRBJ2-1; TCRdb returns TRBD2, unconfirmable since there is no DNA. Germline loops: CDR1 LGHNA, CDR2 YSLEER. This CDR3 comprises 15 residues. The CDR3 sequence: CASSHGLADHNEQFF.

The chain joins TRBV6-5 to TRBJ1-1; TCRdb names TRBD1, which stays unverified in the absence of DNA. This CDR3 is 13 amino acids long. The germline gives CDR1 MNHEY, CDR2 SVGAGI. CDR3 region: CASNDGTVNEAFF.

J is TRBJ1-5 and V is TRBV20-1; TCRdb gives TRBD1 as the D gene, but with no DNA this cannot be confirmed. The CDR3 sequence is 16 residues long. Germline V gene data show CDR1 as DFQATT and CDR2 as SNEGSKA (reference sequence). The CDR3 reads CSATRTGSLMGQPQHF.

This chain connects TRBV6-4 to TRBJ2-1. The CDR3 is 15 residues long. Germline V gives CDR1 MRHNA, CDR2 SNTAGT. CDR3 in amino acids: CASSDVDSSYNEQFF.

The genes are TRBV18 and TRBJ1-5; as DNA is missing, the TRBD1 call by TCRdb cannot be tested. CDR3 length: 14 residues. Germline lookup yields CDR1 KGHSH and CDR2 LQKENI. This CDR3 is CASSNRDSNQPQHF.

J is TRBJ2-3 and V is TRBV28; TCRdb indicates TRBD1, and absent DNA this call remains unverified. This CDR3 is built from 13 residues. In germline, CDR1 is MDHEN, CDR2 SYDVKM. The CDR3 loop is CASGTGGTDTQYF.

This chain connects TRBV5-8 to TRBJ2-1; with no DNA, the TCRdb D assignment of TRBD1 cannot be verified. Germline V gives CDR1 SGHTS, CDR2 YDEGEE. The CDR3 contains 15 residues. This CDR3 reads CASSLEVGGYNEQFF.

V is TRBV9 and J is TRBJ2-5. This CDR3 region has 14 residues. CDR1 and CDR2 (germline): SGDLS, YYNGEE. The CDR3 sequence is CASSGFGYQETQYF.